These 10 T cell receptor beta chains came from one sample sequenced in a study of OX40 agonist ivuxolimab in advanced cancers. Using immunoSEQ multiplex PCR, the repertoire was profiled, and TCRdb retains in-frame clones only, with some absent. The top ten clones hold approximately 0.85% of a sample with over 80,000 clones, roughly 85% of them seen once. Sequenced material: CD4+ or CD8+ T cells sorted from blood, taken in a trial of the OX40 agonist ivuxolimab. These receptors were obtained from an adult with an advanced solid tumor such as melanoma, head and neck, liver or kidney cancer.

The rearrangement joins TRBV5-5 to TRBJ2-5; D is unresolved. CDR1 and CDR2 from the germline V gene are SGHKS and YYEKEE (reference sequence). The CDR3 consists of 14 residues. Trimming took off 4 bases at V and 5 bases at J, with 15 bases between the two ends. CDR3 DNA sequence: TGTGCCAGCAGCCTGAACTGGGGTGGGGAGACCCAGTACTTC. This translates into CASSLNWGGETQYF.

Comments on this clone: Different DNA sequences within this sample yield the same CDR3. The gene calls are TRBV4-1 and TRBJ1-3, with D perhaps TRBD1 (5 bases). The CDR3 extends over 15 amino acids. CDR1 MGHRA and CDR2 YSYEKL come from the germline V gene. Trimming stripped 4 bases from V and 1 base from J, with 11 bases between. In DNA, the CDR3 is TGCGCCAGCAGCCCGAACGACAGATCTGGAAACACCATATATTTT. Amino acids: CASSPNDRSGNTIYF.

Written as DNA, the CDR3 is TGTGCCAGCAGCGCGTTGGCCTGGGCGTGGGAGCAGTACTTC. This encodes CASSALAWAWEQYF. The rearrangement links TRBV7-2 to TRBJ2-7; the D is unclear. Trimming took 5 bases from V and 7 from J, leaving 18 bases between them. Looked up from germline, CDR1 is SGHTA and CDR2 is FQGNSA. This CDR3 is built from 14 residues.

The V call is TRBV4-1, the J call TRBJ1-1; D might be TRBD1 (6 bases). V lost 6 bases and J 4 bases, leaving 21 bases between the germline ends. Germline V gene sequence: CDR1 MGHRA, CDR2 YSYEKL. The CDR3 sequence is 16 residues long. The chain's CDR3 is CASSRSGTRGRTEAFF. The CDR3 nucleotides read TGCGCCAGCAGTCGTTCCGGGACCCGGGGGCGCACTGAAGCTTTCTTT.

The V and J genes are TRBV6-1 and TRBJ1-5, with D hard to call. The V gene's germline CDR1 is MNHNS and CDR2 SASEGT. Trimming stripped 9 bases from V and 6 bases from J, with 18 bases between. The CDR3 has 14 residues. In nucleotides, the CDR3 is TGTGCCAGTAGGCAGGACCTCAGGTTTCAGCCCCAGCATTTT. This gives the protein CASRQDLRFQPQHF.

V usage is TRBV5-6 and J usage is TRBJ1-6; the D is unclear. This CDR3 has 17 amino acids. Trimming removed 3 bases at V and 9 bases at J, with 22 bases between. In germline, CDR1 is SGHDT, CDR2 YYEEEE. CDR3 sequence reads: CASSSEGGSKNPSPLHF. Here the CDR3 DNA reads TGTGCCAGCAGCTCAGAAGGAGGATCGAAGAACCCTTCACCCCTCCACTTT.

The chain uses TRBV10-3 and TRBJ1-4; D not resolved. The V and J ends lost 5 bases and 6 bases respectively, with 4 bases between them. Germline values: CDR1 ENHRY, CDR2 SYGVKD. This CDR3 comprises 11 residues. The CDR3 DNA sequence: TGTGCCATCAGTCCATATGAAAAACTGTTTTTT. Translation: CAISPYEKLFF.

The chain is built from TRBV5-6 and TRBJ1-2; no definite D call. This CDR3 is 12 amino acids long. Trimming took 1 base from V and 8 from J, leaving 9 bases between them. The germline V gene encodes CDR1 SGHDT and CDR2 YYEEEE. CDR3 in amino acids: CASSLLRVGYTF. The CDR3 nucleotides read TGTGCCAGCAGCTTGTTGAGAGTCGGCTACACCTTC.

The chain joins TRBV11-2 to TRBJ1-4, with TRBD1 as a possible D gene (5 bases). Trimming took off 0 bases at V and 7 bases at J, with 12 bases between the two ends. The CDR3 is 15 amino acids. The germline V gene encodes CDR1 SGHAT and CDR2 FQNNGV. The CDR3 DNA reads as TGTGCCAGCAGCTTAGAGGGGGGTAAGGGTGAAAAACTGTTTTTT. Translating gives CASSLEGGKGEKLFF.

The rearrangement joins TRBV6-5 to TRBJ2-2; TRBD2 is a possible D gene (6 bases). Trimming left V 4 bases short and J 2 bases short, with 11 bases between. Germline assignment: CDR1 MNHEY and CDR2 SVGAGI. The CDR3 totals 15 residues. The CDR3 region has the DNA TGTGCCAGCAGTTCCCGGGGGAGCAACACCGGGGAGCTGTTTTTT. Residues: CASSSRGSNTGELFF.